A single sample is the source of the 30 T cell receptor beta chains below, sequenced in a study of CD8 T cells in ankylosing spondylitis. From the 5' RACE reads, TCRdb called clonotypes with MiXCR, one entry per CDR3 protein. Of 150,000 to 200,000 distinct CDR3 sequences in the sample, roughly 18% were seen once. Sequencing was done on a sample of blood, either unsorted or a sorted T cell fraction (not recorded which). These receptor sequences come from a male donor aged 5 to 30 with ankylosing spondylitis or in good health (not recorded which).

V gene TRBV6-5 combines with J gene TRBJ2-3, with 8 bases matching TRBD2. Germline CDR1 is MNHEY and CDR2 is SVGAGI. The CDR3 runs to 16 residues. After removal of 4 bases from V and 4 bases from J, the junction contained 10 bases not matched to a gene. In DNA form, the CDR3 reads TGTGCCAGCAGTTCCCCGGGACTAGTTGAACCAGATACGCAGTATTTT. This encodes CASSSPGLVEPDTQYF.

This clonotype was seen more than once but under ten times. This chain links TRBV7-9 with TRBJ2-5; D unclear. Germline CDR1 SEHNR, CDR2 FQNEAQ (reference sequence). The CDR3 loop spans 14 amino acids. The V end lost 0 bases, the J end lost 2 bases, and 7 bases lay between the germline ends. CDR3 sequence reads: CASSLAAAQETQYF. DNA of the CDR3: TGTGCCAGCAGCTTAGCGGCCGCACAAGAGACCCAGTACTTC.

Ten or more counts support this clonotype. The chain has TRBV4-3 and TRBJ2-3; D is ambiguous. The germline V gene encodes CDR1 LGHNA and CDR2 YSLEER. CDR3 length: 16 residues. The V and J ends lost 0 bases and 1 base respectively, with 11 bases between them. The CDR3: CASSQDQGLGTDTQYF. CDR3 DNA: TGCGCCAGCAGCCAAGATCAAGGGTTGGGCACAGATACGCAGTATTTT.

In its sample, this clonotype was seen many times. The rearrangement joins TRBV29-1 to TRBJ2-1; D uncertain. CDR3 length equals 12 residues. Germline V CDR1 and CDR2: SQVTM, ANQGSEA. Trimming took off 4 bases at V and 5 bases at J, with 9 bases between the two ends. CDR3: CSVVGADNEQFF. The CDR3 DNA is TGCAGCGTTGTGGGCGCCGACAATGAGCAGTTCTTC.

This clonotype was seen repeatedly, ten times or more. The chain links TRBV20-1 to TRBJ2-3; D uncertain. CDR3 length: 13 amino acids. V gave up 3 bases and J gave up 6 bases, with 13 bases separating them. Germline CDR1 reads DFQATT; CDR2 reads SNEGSKA (reference sequence). The CDR3 region has the DNA TGCAGTGCTAGGATTGATGGCGTGGATACGCAGTATTTT. Protein: CSARIDGVDTQYF.

There are many counts of this clonotype. The chain employs TRBV5-1 and TRBJ2-7; D not resolved. Germline assignment: CDR1 SGHRS and CDR2 YFSETQ. The CDR3 is made up of 13 amino acids. Trimming took off 2 bases at V and 2 bases at J, with 8 bases between the two ends. The CDR3 here is CASSFTSPYEQYF. The CDR3 DNA sequence: TGCGCCAGCAGCTTCACATCCCCCTACGAGCAGTACTTC.

J is TRBJ2-1 and V is TRBV7-6; possibly TRBD1 for D (6 bases). The CDR3 length is 15 residues. V lost 5 bases to trimming and J lost 2 bases, with 13 bases between them. CDR1 is SGHVS, CDR2 FNYEAQ, per germline. The CDR3: CASSRNTGTYNEQFF. The CDR3 nucleotides are TGTGCCAGCAGCCGAAATACAGGGACCTACAATGAGCAGTTCTTC.

This clonotype appeared many times. V gene TRBV6-5 combines with J gene TRBJ2-1, with D tentatively TRBD2 (6 bases). The CDR3 is 15 residues long. Per germline, CDR1 MNHEY and CDR2 SVGAGI. V dropped 6 bases and J dropped 1 base, with 13 bases sitting between them. The CDR3 DNA follows: TGTGCCAGCAGCCTGTCGGGGGAATCCTACAATGAGCAGTTCTTC. It codes for CASSLSGESYNEQFF.

This clonotype occurred many times. V is TRBV7-2 and J is TRBJ2-1, with D perhaps TRBD1 (6 bases). Germline CDR1 reads SGHTA; CDR2 reads FQGNSA. The V end was cut by 6 bases, the J end by 4 bases, with 22 bases between. The CDR3 is 17 residues long. CDR3 nucleotides: TGTGCCAGCAGTGACAGGCCAAACCAGCTGGCGTACAATGAGCAGTTCTTC. Translation gives CASSDRPNQLAYNEQFF.

At least ten counts were recorded for this clonotype. The chain uses TRBV15 and TRBJ2-2, with 7 bases that match TRBD2. Germline V gives CDR1 LNHNV, CDR2 YYDKDF (reference sequence). Losses at the gene ends were 1 base for V and 4 bases for J; bases not matched to a gene: 6. This CDR3 is built from 16 residues. The CDR3 DNA is TGTGCCACCAGCAGAGGGGGGGGTACCCCCACCGGGGAGCTGTTTTTT. Translating it yields CATSRGGGTPTGELFF.

The rearrangement uses TRBV10-3 and TRBJ2-3, with TRBD2 matching over 9 bases. V gave up 8 bases and J gave up 2 bases; unmatched junction bases: 8. Germline CDR1 is ENHRY and CDR2 is SYGVKD. The CDR3 has 15 amino acids. The CDR3 is CAIRREGRNTDTQYF. The CDR3 DNA reads as TGTGCCATCCGGCGGGAGGGCCGCAACACAGATACGCAGTATTTT.

This clonotype has at least ten counts. This chain connects TRBV5-1 to TRBJ1-5, with D possibly matching TRBD1 (5 bases). Between the trimmed V and J ends, which lost 0 bases and 5 bases, there was a span of 15 bases. Germline V gene data show CDR1 as SGHRS and CDR2 as YFSETQ. The CDR3 consists of 16 residues. The CDR3 reads CASSLAGPLGDQPQHF. The CDR3 nucleotides are TGCGCCAGCAGCTTGGCCGGCCCCCTAGGGGATCAGCCCCAGCATTTT.

This clonotype came up many times. This rearrangement joins TRBV18 to TRBJ1-2, with 9 positions matching TRBD1. The germline gives CDR1 KGHSH, CDR2 LQKENI. The CDR3 is 13 residues long. The J segment lost 6 bases and the V segment lost 6 bases, leaving 5 bases of the junction unmatched. The CDR3 is CASSPGQGDGYTF. The CDR3 bases are TGTGCCAGCTCCCCGGGACAGGGCGATGGCTACACCTTC.

This clonotype has ten or more counts. The CDR3 bases are TGCAGTGCTAGAGCGTTCTCGGACAGGGAGGAGACCCAGTACTTC. Translating gives CSARAFSDREETQYF. This chain links TRBV20-1 with TRBJ2-5; TRBD1 matches at 8 bases. This CDR3 comprises 15 residues. Germline V gives CDR1 DFQATT, CDR2 SNEGSKA (reference sequence). V shed 1 base and J 5 bases; nucleotides not matched to a gene: 9.

This clonotype has at least ten counts. J is TRBJ2-5 and V is TRBV12-3 or TRBV12-4, with 12 positions matching TRBD2. Trimming removed 6 bases from V and 5 bases from J; junction bases left unmatched: 4. This CDR3 is built from 14 residues. The CDR3 protein is CASRTSGSGETQYF. The CDR3 DNA follows: TGTGCCAGCAGGACTAGCGGGAGCGGCGAGACCCAGTACTTC.

The V call is TRBV30, the J call TRBJ2-7; D call uncertain. V was cut by 2 bases and J by 2 bases, with 10 bases left in between. Germline values: CDR1 GTSNPN, CDR2 SVGIG (reference sequence). CDR3 length: 13 amino acids. The CDR3 region is CAWSRARTYEQYV. In nucleotides, the CDR3 is TGTGCCTGGAGTCGAGCAAGGACCTACGAGCAGTACGTC.

Ten or more counts support this clonotype. This chain joins TRBV5-1 and TRBJ2-7; 9 positions agree with TRBD2. After removal of 2 bases from V and 5 bases from J, the junction contained 8 bases not matched to a gene. This CDR3 region has 15 residues. CDR1 is SGHRS and CDR2 is YFSETQ in the germline V gene. The DNA for the CDR3 is TGCGCCAGCAGCTTAGCCGGGACTAGCACCCACGAGCAGTACTTC. Translation gives CASSLAGTSTHEQYF.

This clonotype has a count of ten or more. The chain is built from TRBV20-1 and TRBJ2-7; D is uncertain. The germline V gene encodes CDR1 DFQATT and CDR2 SNEGSKA (reference sequence). V lost 1 base to trimming and J lost 0 bases, with 7 bases between them. This CDR3 has 13 amino acids. The CDR3 loop reads CSARVTSSYEQYF. The CDR3 DNA reads as TGCAGTGCTAGAGTGACGAGCTCCTACGAGCAGTACTTC.

This clonotype was picked up many times. The chain carries TRBV12-3 or TRBV12-4 and TRBJ1-1; no definite D call. V lost 6 bases to trimming and J lost 0 bases, with 11 bases between them. The CDR3 is 14 amino acids. CDR3 in DNA: TGTGCCAGCAGCCTCCCAGGCCTGAACACTGAAGCTTTCTTT. Translation gives CASSLPGLNTEAFF.

This clonotype has a count of ten or more. This sequence joins TRBV12-3 or TRBV12-4 and TRBJ2-7; TRBD1 matches 12 bases. Losses at the gene ends were 3 bases for V and 6 bases for J; bases not matched to a gene: 3. The CDR3 has 14 amino acids. Here the CDR3 reads CASSLGQGAVEQYV. DNA for the CDR3: TGTGCCAGCAGTTTGGGACAGGGGGCAGTCGAGCAGTACGTC.

This clonotype was counted ten times or more. The CDR3 DNA follows: TGCGCCAGCAGCCCTGGGGGACAGAGGACCTACGAGCAGTACGTC. It specifies CASSPGGQRTYEQYV. This chain uses TRBV5-1 with TRBJ2-7; 7 bases fit TRBD1. CDR1 is SGHRS, CDR2 YFSETQ, per germline. Trimming at V came to 4 bases and at J to 2 bases, leaving 9 bases not matched to a gene. The CDR3 is 15 amino acids.

This clonotype occurred many times. The rearrangement uses TRBV10-3 and TRBJ1-2; possibly TRBD1 for D (5 bases). There are 12 residues in the CDR3. Trimming removed 10 bases from V and 3 bases from J, with 12 bases in between. Germline V lookup: CDR1 ENHRY, CDR2 SYGVKD. CDR3 nucleotides: TGTGCCACCATAGGGACGGACTATGGCTACACCTTC. This translates into CATIGTDYGYTF.

A single count supports this clonotype. V and J are TRBV29-1 and TRBJ2-7; 7 bases are shared with TRBD1. The CDR3 consists of 13 residues. Trimming removed 7 bases from V and 5 bases from J; junction bases left unmatched: 11. Germline lookup yields CDR1 SQVTM and CDR2 ANQGSEA. Here the CDR3 reads CSAMRGLSNEQYF. The CDR3 coding sequence is TGCAGCGCCATGAGGGGGCTGAGCAACGAGCAGTACTTC.

This clonotype was recorded at least ten times. The gene calls are TRBV5-1 and TRBJ2-7; 12 bases match TRBD2. Germline lookup yields CDR1 SGHRS and CDR2 YFSETQ. The CDR3 sequence is 16 residues long. V lost 3 bases and J lost 4; bases outside the gene matches: 8. CDR3 sequence (DNA): TGCGCCAGCAGCTCGGGACTAGCGGGCGACGGATACGAGCAGTACGTC. It encodes CASSSGLAGDGYEQYV.

This clonotype was recorded at least ten times. The CDR3 sequence is CATAASIYNEQFF. The DNA of the CDR3 is TGTGCCACCGCCGCCTCCATCTACAATGAGCAGTTCTTC. The rearrangement joins TRBV24-1 to TRBJ2-1, with unresolved D. This CDR3 spans 13 amino acids. V lost 9 bases and J lost 3, with 11 bases in between. CDR1 and CDR2 from the germline V gene are KGHDR and SFDVKD.

This clonotype was observed many times. V gene TRBV12-3 or TRBV12-4 combines with J gene TRBJ2-7; TRBD1 might be the D (6 bases). This CDR3 is 16 amino acids long. Trimming took 5 bases from V and 3 from J, leaving 20 bases between them. The chain's CDR3 is CASSGRRDTLFYEQYF. The CDR3 coding sequence is TGTGCCAGCAGTGGAAGACGGGACACCCTTTTCTACGAGCAGTACTTC.

In its sample, this clonotype was seen many times. The chain carries TRBV7-9 and TRBJ2-2, with a possible D match to TRBD2 (6 bases). CDR3 length: 15 residues. CDR1 SEHNR and CDR2 FQNEAQ come from the germline V gene (reference sequence). Trimming removed 5 bases at V and 4 bases at J, with 14 bases between. Here the CDR3 DNA reads TGTGCCAGCAGCGGAGGCCAGGGAGGCACCGGGGAGCTGTTTTTT. Encoded protein: CASSGGQGGTGELFF.

The V call is TRBV20-1, the J call TRBJ1-5; possibly TRBD1 for D (5 bases). Trimming shortened V by 4 bases and J by 4 bases, and 8 bases separated the two germline ends. Germline CDR1 is DFQATT and CDR2 is SNEGSKA (reference sequence). This CDR3 spans 12 amino acids. The CDR3 sequence is CSAIGGNQPQHF. CDR3 nucleotide sequence: TGCAGTGCTATCGGGGGGAATCAGCCCCAGCATTTT.

This clonotype came up many times. This rearrangement joins TRBV30 to TRBJ2-3, with D tentatively TRBD1 (5 bases). This CDR3 spans 12 amino acids. V gave up 7 bases and J gave up 0 bases, with 8 bases separating them. Germline V gene sequence: CDR1 GTSNPN, CDR2 SVGIG (reference sequence). The CDR3 region is CASDTSTDTQYF. Written as DNA, the CDR3 is TGTGCCTCGGACACTAGCACAGATACGCAGTATTTT.

This clonotype was seen once. The rearrangement links TRBV20-1 to TRBJ2-7, with D maybe TRBD1 (6 bases). The CDR3 consists of 14 residues. Trimming took off 2 bases at V and 3 bases at J, with 14 bases between the two ends. The germline V gene has CDR1 DFQATT and CDR2 SNEGSKA (reference sequence). The CDR3 sequence: CSARTHREGYEQYF. In nucleotides, the CDR3 is TGCAGTGCTAGAACGCACAGGGAAGGCTACGAGCAGTACTTC.